This TCR beta chain was identified during a study of T cell repertoires in cytomegalovirus infection. Study at large: Matching HLA type and CMV infection were both indicated by public TCR beta signatures.

Study-level points and caveats: HLA-C-restricted, CMV-specific TCR beta clonotypes were dominant ex vivo.

The ends lost 5 bases at V and 6 bases at J; junction bases unmatched: 12. This CDR3 is built from 15 residues. Germline V gene data show CDR1 as SGHTA and CDR2 as FQGNSA. This clonotype was picked up many times. Its antigen is unidentified. A single record per CDR3 protein comes from TCRdb applying MiXCR to the reads. The sample lists a few hundred thousand distinct CDR3 sequences, roughly 42% occurring once. The receptor was derived from a human donor in good health (CMV status not recorded). Some clones in this sample may be carry-over from other donors' samples. Material: cultured PBMCs, obtained from culture after CMV antigen stimulation. The V call is TRBV7-2, the J call TRBJ2-7; TRBD1 matches 8 bases. CDR3 amino acids: CASSTRRTGYGEQYF. The CDR3 DNA sequence: TGTGCCAGCAGCACCCGTCGGACAGGGTATGGCGAGCAGTACTTC.